One and the same sample provided the 5 T cell receptor beta chains below, sequenced in a study of blood T cell repertoires in COVID-19. TCRdb keeps only in-frame clones here, not all; method: immunoSEQ multiplex PCR. This sample yields over 95,000 clones, of which 85% are seen a single time; just over 5.5% belongs to the top ten. Sequenced sample: peripheral blood. Receptors were obtained from an older woman with COVID-19, enrolled during active disease.

The chain joins TRBV7-4 to TRBJ2-1; D is unresolved. Germline V gene sequence: CDR1 SGHVT, CDR2 SQSDAQ. This CDR3 comprises 17 residues. Trimming removed 7 bases at V and 0 bases at J, with 19 bases between. The CDR3 DNA sequence: TGTGCCAGCATCATAAGGTTTTGGGCAAGCTCCTACAATGAGCAGTTCTTC. Protein sequence: CASIIRFWASSYNEQFF.

This clone showed up just a few times. The rearrangement joins TRBV7-8 to TRBJ1-6, with a tentative D call TRBD1 (5 bases). V was clipped by 5 bases and J by 8 bases, with 10 bases between them. The CDR3 contains 13 residues. Germline V CDR1 and CDR2: SGHVS, FQNEAQ. The CDR3 sequence is CASSAARDSPLHF. The CDR3 DNA reads TGTGCCAGCAGCGCAGCCAGGGATTCACCCCTCCACTTT.

The chain combines TRBV5-1 with TRBJ1-1, with D possibly TRBD1 on 5 matching bases. The germline V gene has CDR1 SGHRS and CDR2 YFSETQ. Trimming took 4 bases from V and 0 from J, leaving 13 bases between them. This CDR3 comprises 15 residues. The CDR3, as DNA: TGCGCCAGCAGCCCACCCTGGGGGGTGAACACTGAAGCTTTCTTT. Its translation is CASSPPWGVNTEAFF.

This rearrangement joins TRBV6-2 or TRBV6-3 to TRBJ2-1; a possible D gene is TRBD2 (6 bases). There are 17 residues in the CDR3. V lost 5 bases, J lost 8 bases, and 25 bases lay in between. Germline CDR1 is MNHEY and CDR2 is SVGEGT. The CDR3, as DNA: TGTGCCAGCAGTGCTGGGACCTGGGGGGTTGGGTCGGATGAGCAGTTCTTC. Translating gives CASSAGTWGVGSDEQFF.

J is TRBJ1-2 and V is TRBV2, with a possible D match to TRBD1 (6 bases). Germline V gene lookup returns CDR1 SNHLY and CDR2 FYNNEI. The V gene lost 8 bases and the J gene lost 4 bases, with 17 bases spanning the gap. This CDR3 has 14 residues. The CDR3 nucleotides read TGTGCCAGCCGAAGGACAGCCACGGTCTATGGCTACACCTTC. Its protein is CASRRTATVYGYTF. Filled out from reference TRBV2 and TRBJ1-2, the complete variable domain reads EPEVTQTPSHQVTQMGQEVILRCVPISNHLYFYWYRQILGQKVEFLVSFYNNEISEKSEIFDDQFSVERPDGSNFTLKIRSTKLEDSAMYFCASRRTATVYGYTFGSGTRLTVV.